The source of this T cell receptor (beta chain) is a study of blood T cells in healthy people across ages. This CDR3 spans 15 amino acids. Germline assignment: CDR1 SGHRS and CDR2 YFSETQ. V lost 4 bases to trimming and J lost 2 bases, with 10 bases between them. Using a J-beta primer mix together with a sample-barcoded 5' primer, a second PCR was run for roughly 6 to 11 cycles. TCRdb itself ran the 5' RACE reads through MiXCR, one entry per CDR3 protein. The sample has fewer than 2,000,000 distinct CDR3 sequences; approximately 39% are singletons. Each donor's blood draw was 7.5 to 10 milliliters of peripheral blood.

The chain combines TRBV5-1 with TRBJ1-6; D unclear. The sequenced sample was blood. The TCR comes from a human donor in good health. CDR3 DNA sequence: TGCGCCAGCAGCCTTGACCGACCCTATAATTCACCCCTCCACTTT. Its translation: CASSLDRPYNSPLHF.